The sample holds a few counts of the clone carrying this T cell receptor (beta chain). Time point: newly diagnosed GD, antithyroid drugs for less than 3 months. With RNA extracted from PBMCs as input, the TCR library was made. The record originates from a study of regulatory T cells in long-lasting Graves disease. Looking at the study overall: Newly diagnosed Graves' patients had taken antithyroid drugs under 3 months.

The junction had 11 bases not matched to a gene; V was cut back by 4 bases and J by 5 bases. This CDR3 is built from 15 residues. Germline lookup yields CDR1 SGHRS and CDR2 YFSETQ. HTBI primers from iRepertoire and Arm-PCR of CDR3 regions yielded the TCR beta libraries. One entry per CDR3 protein, called by TCRdb with MiXCR from the multiplex PCR reads. The table includes 380,000 or so distinct CDR3 sequences, 15% to 20% detected once. These sequences were also reported in another study, on T cells in Graves' hyperthyroidism and ophthalmopathy.

This sequence originates from a woman under 30 with Graves disease. The V call is TRBV5-1, the J call TRBJ1-1, with TRBD1 matching over 7 bases. The input for sequencing was peripheral blood mononuclear cells (PBMCs), taken at new diagnosis, from a patient treated with antithyroid drugs. The CDR3 DNA sequence: TGCGCCAGCAGCCCTGACTCGGGACAGAGAACTGAAGCTTTCTTT. As protein: CASSPDSGQRTEAFF.